These 16 T cell receptor beta chains were sequenced from one sample in a study of blood T cells in healthy people across ages. With a J-beta primer mix and a sample-barcoded 5' primer, a second PCR ran about 6 to 11 cycles. TCRdb called the 5' RACE reads again in MiXCR, with one record for every CDR3 protein. The sample shows hundreds of thousands of distinct CDR3 sequences, around 50% of them seen only once. The sequenced material came from blood. The receptor source for this set is a man aged 35-49 years in good health.

V usage is TRBV20-1 and J usage is TRBJ1-1, with D tentatively TRBD1 (5 bases). The V end was cut by 0 bases, the J end by 3 bases, with 8 bases between. Germline-derived CDR1 and CDR2 are DFQATT and SNEGSKA (reference sequence). The length of the CDR3 is 13 residues. The CDR3 is CSARDMGDTEAFF. CDR3 in DNA: TGCAGTGCTAGAGATATGGGGGACACTGAAGCTTTCTTT.

This chain uses TRBV7-9 with TRBJ1-1; 8 bases line up with TRBD1. V was pared by 2 bases and J by 4 bases, with 6 bases of the junction left unmatched. Germline V gene sequence: CDR1 SEHNR, CDR2 FQNEAQ (reference sequence). The CDR3 has 15 amino acids. CDR3 nucleotide sequence: TGTGCCAGCAGCTTAACAGGGGGTCGAGTCACTGAAGCTTTCTTT. This translates into CASSLTGGRVTEAFF.

This clonotype showed up just a few times. This chain uses TRBV11-2 with TRBJ2-3, with D uncertain. Germline V CDR1 and CDR2: SGHAT, FQNNGV. V lost 1 base and J 11 bases, leaving 13 bases between the germline ends. The CDR3 loop spans 13 amino acids. This CDR3 reads CASSLVGRSEQYF. DNA for the CDR3: TGTGCCAGCAGCTTAGTTGGCAGATCTGAGCAGTATTTT.

This chain joins TRBV7-8 and TRBJ1-5; D call uncertain. The CDR3 has 17 amino acids. Trimming shortened V by 2 bases and J by 3 bases, and 17 bases separated the two germline ends. The germline CDR1 and CDR2 sequences are SGHVS and FQNEAQ. As DNA, the CDR3 is TGTGCCAGCAGCTTATCGCTTCGCCGCGGGCACAATCAGCCCCAGCATTTT. Protein: CASSLSLRRGHNQPQHF.

This clonotype was detected only a few times. The chain uses TRBV3-1 and TRBJ2-5, with 8 nucleotides matching TRBD2. The CDR3 length is 19 residues. J gave up 2 bases and V 0 bases, and 14 bases lay outside the gene matches. The germline gives CDR1 LGHDT, CDR2 YNNKEL (reference sequence). The chain's CDR3 is CASSQDGGLDPILQETQYF. Here the CDR3 DNA reads TGTGCCAGCAGCCAAGATGGGGGACTAGATCCTATCTTACAAGAGACCCAGTACTTC.

The chain is built from TRBV4-2 and TRBJ2-4; 8 nucleotides align to TRBD2. Per germline, CDR1 LGHNA and CDR2 YNFKEQ. The CDR3 runs 16 residues. Losses at the gene ends were 0 bases for V and 13 bases for J; bases not matched to a gene: 14. CDR3: CASSQDITGGRNEQYF. The CDR3 region has the DNA TGTGCCAGCAGCCAAGATATTACGGGGGGGCGGAATGAGCAGTACTTC.

The chain has TRBV4-1 and TRBJ1-5, with TRBD1 matching 9 bases. V dropped 1 base and J dropped 5; count of bases not matched to a gene: 6. The germline V gene encodes CDR1 MGHRA and CDR2 YSYEKL. The CDR3 is 16 residues long. This CDR3 is CASSQVETGGDQPQHF. CDR3 coding DNA: TGCGCCAGCAGCCAAGTTGAGACAGGGGGGGATCAGCCCCAGCATTTT.

This chain connects TRBV6-5 to TRBJ2-7; 8 nucleotides agree with TRBD1. CDR1 and CDR2 from the germline V gene are MNHEY and SVGAGI. V shed 0 bases, J shed 2 bases, and the junction held 12 bases outside the gene matches. This CDR3 spans 18 amino acids. The DNA for the CDR3 is TGTGCCAGCAGTTACTCGGTAATGGGACAGGTAGAACCCTACGAGCAGTACTTC. It codes for CASSYSVMGQVEPYEQYF.

V gene TRBV9 combines with J gene TRBJ2-1; perhaps D is TRBD1 or TRBD2 (6 bases each). CDR3 size: 15 residues. CDR1 SGDLS and CDR2 YYNGEE come from the germline V gene. V lost 4 bases to trimming and J lost 10 bases, with 21 bases between them. CDR3 nucleotides: TGTGCCAGCAGCCCGGGGGCCCCAGGTGGGAGGGAGCAGTTCTTC. Translating gives CASSPGAPGGREQFF.

The rearrangement uses TRBV28 and TRBJ2-5; 11 positions agree with TRBD1. The length of the CDR3 is 14 residues. CDR1 MDHEN and CDR2 SYDVKM come from the germline V gene. V was pared by 6 bases and J by 5 bases, with 5 bases of the junction left unmatched. The DNA of the CDR3 is TGTGCCAGCAGGTCGGGGACAGGGGGTGAGACCCAGTACTTC. Amino acids: CASRSGTGGETQYF. The whole variable domain, filled in from reference TRBV28 and TRBJ2-5, reads DVKVTQSSRYLVKRTGEKVFLECVQDMDHENMFWYRQDPGLGLRLIYFSYDVKMKEKGDIPEGYSVSREKKERFSLILESASTNQTSMYLCASRSGTGGETQYFGPGTRLLVL.

The chain recombines TRBV6-1 with TRBJ2-7; a weak D match, TRBD1 (6 bases). The V end lost 6 bases, the J end lost 3 bases, and 12 bases lay between the germline ends. CDR3 size: 13 residues. Per the germline V gene, CDR1 is MNHNS and CDR2 is SASEGT. The CDR3 sequence: CASSVGQFYEQYF. The CDR3, as DNA: TGTGCCAGCAGCGTCGGACAGTTCTACGAGCAGTACTTC.

This rearrangement joins TRBV12-3 or TRBV12-4 to TRBJ1-1; possible D gene TRBD1, 6 bases. CDR3 length: 12 amino acids. The germline V and J ends were trimmed by 5 bases and 7 bases, with 11 bases remaining between them. DNA for the CDR3: TGTGCCAGCAGTCCAGGGGAGATTGAAGCTTTCTTT. Protein product: CASSPGEIEAFF.

The J gene is TRBJ2-1, the V gene TRBV24-1; D not resolved. Germline V CDR1 and CDR2: KGHDR, SFDVKD. The CDR3 covers 13 residues. V lost 5 bases to trimming and J lost 3 bases, with 7 bases between them. CDR3 sequence: CATSGSHYNEQFF. DNA for the CDR3: TGTGCCACCAGTGGGTCCCACTACAATGAGCAGTTCTTC.

The chain combines TRBV29-1 with TRBJ2-1, with 10 nucleotides matching TRBD2. This CDR3 comprises 14 residues. Germline trimming cut 6 bases from V and 13 bases from J; bases unmatched to any gene: 15. From germline, CDR1 is SQVTM and CDR2 ANQGSEA. CDR3 sequence reads: CSVSGLAGAGSQFF. In nucleotides, the CDR3 is TGCAGCGTGAGCGGTCTAGCGGGGGCCGGAAGCCAGTTCTTC.

This clonotype appeared a few times. The V gene is TRBV29-1, the J gene TRBJ2-5; D unresolved. Germline CDR1 reads SQVTM; CDR2 reads ANQGSEA. V was pared by 5 bases and J by 2 bases, with 12 bases between. The CDR3 loop spans 13 amino acids. This CDR3 is CSVQGPPQETQYF. The CDR3 nucleotides read TGCAGCGTTCAAGGACCACCGCAAGAGACCCAGTACTTC.

The rearrangement joins TRBV29-1 to TRBJ2-1; 10 nucleotides match TRBD2. Germline values: CDR1 SQVTM, CDR2 ANQGSEA. There are 17 residues in the CDR3. J gave up 11 bases and V 4 bases, and 20 bases lay outside the gene matches. CDR3 sequence reads: CSVGDGLAGENGVKQFF. Written as DNA, the CDR3 is TGCAGCGTTGGAGACGGGCTAGCGGGAGAGAACGGGGTTAAGCAGTTCTTC.